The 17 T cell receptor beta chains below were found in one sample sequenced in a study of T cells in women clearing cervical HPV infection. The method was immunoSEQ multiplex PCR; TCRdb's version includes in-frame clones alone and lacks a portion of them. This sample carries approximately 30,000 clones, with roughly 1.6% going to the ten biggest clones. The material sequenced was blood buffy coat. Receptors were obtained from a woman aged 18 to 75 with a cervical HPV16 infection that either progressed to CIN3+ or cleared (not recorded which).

The CDR3 sequence is CAISAGLAAETDTQYF. Incomplete CDR3 DNA: TGTGCCATCAGTGCTGGACTAGCGGCAGAGACAGATACG. The chain links TRBV10-3 to TRBJ2-3, with TRBD2 identical over 10 bases. Read coverage stops 3 residues before the CDR3 terminus; the germline J gene supplies the remainder. Looked up from germline, CDR1 is ENHRY and CDR2 is SYGVKD. The CDR3 sequence is 16 residues long. Germline trimming cut 4 bases from V and 3 bases from J; bases unmatched to any gene: 7.

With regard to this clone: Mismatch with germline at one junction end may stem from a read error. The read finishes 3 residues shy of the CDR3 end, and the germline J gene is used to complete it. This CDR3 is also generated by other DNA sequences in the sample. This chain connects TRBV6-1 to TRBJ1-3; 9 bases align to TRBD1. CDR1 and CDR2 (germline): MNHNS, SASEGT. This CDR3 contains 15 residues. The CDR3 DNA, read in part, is TGTGCCAGCAGTGTGACAGGGGGTGTATGGGACACT. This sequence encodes CASSVTGGVWDT. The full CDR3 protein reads CASSVTGGVWDTIYF.

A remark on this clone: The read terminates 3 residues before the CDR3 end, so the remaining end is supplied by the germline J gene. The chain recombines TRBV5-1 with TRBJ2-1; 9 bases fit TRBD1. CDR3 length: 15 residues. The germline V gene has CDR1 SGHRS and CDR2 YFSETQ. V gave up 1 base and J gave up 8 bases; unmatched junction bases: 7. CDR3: CASSLTGTGPYEQFF. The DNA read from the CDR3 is TGCGCCAGCAGCTTGACCGGGACAGGGCCCTATGAG.

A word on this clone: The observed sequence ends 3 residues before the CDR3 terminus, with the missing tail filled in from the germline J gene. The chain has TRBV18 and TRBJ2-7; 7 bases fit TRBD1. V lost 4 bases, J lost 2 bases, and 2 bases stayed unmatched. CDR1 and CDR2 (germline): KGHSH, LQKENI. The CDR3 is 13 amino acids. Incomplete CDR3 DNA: TGTGCCAGCTCACAGGGGACAGCCTACGAG. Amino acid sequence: CASSQGTAYE. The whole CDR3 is CASSQGTAYEQYF.

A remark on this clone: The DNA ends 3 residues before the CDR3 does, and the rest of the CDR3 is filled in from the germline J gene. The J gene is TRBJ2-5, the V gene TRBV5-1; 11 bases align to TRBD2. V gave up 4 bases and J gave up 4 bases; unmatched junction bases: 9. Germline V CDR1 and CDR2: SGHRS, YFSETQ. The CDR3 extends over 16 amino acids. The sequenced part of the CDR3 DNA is TGCGCCAGCAGCCCGTTATCTAGCGGGGGGAGAGAGACC. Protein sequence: CASSPLSSGGRET. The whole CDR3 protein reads CASSPLSSGGRETQYF.

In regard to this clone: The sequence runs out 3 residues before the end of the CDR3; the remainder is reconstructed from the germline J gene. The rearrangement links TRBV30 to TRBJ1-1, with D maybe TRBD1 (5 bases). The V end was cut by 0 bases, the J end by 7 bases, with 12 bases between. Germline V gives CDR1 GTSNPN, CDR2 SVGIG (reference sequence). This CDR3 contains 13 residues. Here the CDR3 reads CAWSVFDRLEAFF. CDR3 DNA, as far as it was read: TGTGCCTGGAGTGTATTTGACAGACTTGAA. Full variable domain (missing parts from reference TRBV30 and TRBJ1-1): SQTIHQWPATLVQPVGSPLSLECTVEGTSNPNLYWYRQAAGRGLQLLFYSVGIGQISSEVPQNLSASRPQDRQFILSSKKLLLSDSGFYLCAWSVFDRLEAFFGQGTRLTVV.

Incomplete CDR3 DNA: TGCGCCAGCAGCTTGGGTATGGGCCAAAATGGC. Translation gives CASSLGMGQNG. The CDR3 reads in full as CASSLGMGQNGYTF. The chain couples TRBV5-1 to TRBJ1-2; no firm D call. Read sequence stops 3 residues before the CDR3 end, and the germline J gene provides the missing end. The CDR3 runs to 14 residues. Germline V gives CDR1 SGHRS, CDR2 YFSETQ. V lost 0 bases, J lost 6 bases, and 12 bases lay in between. Based on the CDR3 plus reference TRBV5-1 and TRBJ1-2, the full variable domain is KAGVTQTPRYLIKTRGQQVTLSCSPISGHRSVSWYQQTPGQGLQFLFEYFSETQRNKGNFPGRFSGRQFSNSRSEMNVSTLELGDSALYLCASSLGMGQNGYTFGSGTRLTVV.

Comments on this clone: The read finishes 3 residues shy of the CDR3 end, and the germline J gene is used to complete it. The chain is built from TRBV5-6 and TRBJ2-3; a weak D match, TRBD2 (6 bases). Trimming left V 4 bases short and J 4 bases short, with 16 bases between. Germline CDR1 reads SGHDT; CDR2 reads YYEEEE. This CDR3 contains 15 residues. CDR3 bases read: TGTGCCAGCAGCGTCGGAGGAGGGGCTGCAGATACG. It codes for CASSVGGGAADT. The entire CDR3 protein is CASSVGGGAADTQYF.

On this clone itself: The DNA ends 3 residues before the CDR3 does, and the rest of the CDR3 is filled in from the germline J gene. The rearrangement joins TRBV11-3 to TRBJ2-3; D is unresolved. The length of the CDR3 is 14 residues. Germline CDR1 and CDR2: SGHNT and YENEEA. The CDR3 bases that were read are TGTGCCAGCAGCTTAGGGGCTCTCAAAGAGACG. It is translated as CASSLGALKET. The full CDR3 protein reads CASSLGALKETQYF.

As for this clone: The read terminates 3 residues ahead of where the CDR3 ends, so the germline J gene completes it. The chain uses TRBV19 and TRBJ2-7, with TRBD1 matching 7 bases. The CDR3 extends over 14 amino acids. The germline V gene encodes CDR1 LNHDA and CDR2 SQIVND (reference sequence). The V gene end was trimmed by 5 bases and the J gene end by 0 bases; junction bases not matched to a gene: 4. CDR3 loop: CASSPGQTSYEQYF. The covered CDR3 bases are TGTGCCAGTAGTCCGGGACAGACCTCCTACGAG. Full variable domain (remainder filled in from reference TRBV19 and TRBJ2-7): DGGITQSPKYLFRKEGQNVTLSCEQNLNHDAMYWYRQDPGQGLRLIYYSQIVNDFQKGDIAEGYSVSREKKESFPLTVTSAQKNPTAFYLCASSPGQTSYEQYFGPGTRLTVT.

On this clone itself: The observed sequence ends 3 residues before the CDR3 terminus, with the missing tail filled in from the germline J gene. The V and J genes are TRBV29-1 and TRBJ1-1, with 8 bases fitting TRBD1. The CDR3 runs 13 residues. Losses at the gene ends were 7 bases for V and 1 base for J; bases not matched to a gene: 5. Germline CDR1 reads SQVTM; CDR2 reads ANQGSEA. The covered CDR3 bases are TGCAGCGCCACTACAGGGGGGAACACTGAA. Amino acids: CSATTGGNTE. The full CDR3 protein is CSATTGGNTEAFF.

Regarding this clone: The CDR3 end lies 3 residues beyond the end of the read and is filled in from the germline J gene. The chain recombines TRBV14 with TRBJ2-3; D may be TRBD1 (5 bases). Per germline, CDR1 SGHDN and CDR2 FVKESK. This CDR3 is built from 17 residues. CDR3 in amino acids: CASSRGLTATYQETQYF. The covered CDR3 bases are TGTGCCAGCAGCCGTGGGTTGACAGCTACGTACCAAGAGACG.

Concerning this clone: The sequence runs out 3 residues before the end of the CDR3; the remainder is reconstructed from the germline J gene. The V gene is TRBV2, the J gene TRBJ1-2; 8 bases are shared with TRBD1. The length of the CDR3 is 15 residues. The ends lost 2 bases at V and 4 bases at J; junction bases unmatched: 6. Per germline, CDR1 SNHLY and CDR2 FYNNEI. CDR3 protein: CASSEQGAVSYGYTF. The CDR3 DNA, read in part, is TGTGCCAGCAGTGAACAGGGGGCCGTTAGCTATGGC.

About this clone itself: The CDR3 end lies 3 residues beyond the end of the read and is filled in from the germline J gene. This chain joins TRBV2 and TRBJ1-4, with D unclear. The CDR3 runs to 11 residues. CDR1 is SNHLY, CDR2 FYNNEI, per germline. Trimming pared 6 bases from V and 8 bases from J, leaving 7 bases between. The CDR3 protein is CASRATEKLFF. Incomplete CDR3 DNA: TGTGCCAGCAGGGCGACAGAAAAA.

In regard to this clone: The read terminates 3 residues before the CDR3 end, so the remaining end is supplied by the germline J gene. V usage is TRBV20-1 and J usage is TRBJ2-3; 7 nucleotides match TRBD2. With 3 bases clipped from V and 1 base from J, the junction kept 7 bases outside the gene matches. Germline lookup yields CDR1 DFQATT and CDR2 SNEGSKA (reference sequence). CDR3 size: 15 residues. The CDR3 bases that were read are TGCAGTGCTAGGGGAGCGGGACTGGGCACAGATACG. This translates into CSARGAGLGTDT. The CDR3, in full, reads CSARGAGLGTDTQYF.

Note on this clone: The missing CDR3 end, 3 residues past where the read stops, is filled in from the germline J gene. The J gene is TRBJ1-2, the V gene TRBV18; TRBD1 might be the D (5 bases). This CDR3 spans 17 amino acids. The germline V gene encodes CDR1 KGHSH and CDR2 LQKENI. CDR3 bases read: TGTGCCAGCTCACACGGGACTAGCGGGAGTGGCACAGATACC. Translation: CASSHGTSGSGTDT. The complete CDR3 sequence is CASSHGTSGSGTDTYTF. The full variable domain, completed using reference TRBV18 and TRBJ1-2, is NAGVMQNPRHLVRRRGQEARLRCSPMKGHSHVYWYRQLPEEGLKFMVYLQKENIIDESGMPKERFSAEFPKEGPSILRIQQVVRGDSAAYFCASSHGTSGSGTDTYTFGSGTRLTVV.

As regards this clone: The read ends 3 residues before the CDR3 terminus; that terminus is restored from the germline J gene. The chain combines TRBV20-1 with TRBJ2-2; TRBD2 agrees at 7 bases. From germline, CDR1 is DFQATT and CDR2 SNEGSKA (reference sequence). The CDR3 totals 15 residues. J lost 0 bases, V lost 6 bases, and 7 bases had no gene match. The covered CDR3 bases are TGCAGTGCCTCAAGAGCGGGATCGAACACCGGGGAG. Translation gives CSASRAGSNTGE. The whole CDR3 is CSASRAGSNTGELFF.